The 10 T cell receptor beta chains below all came from one sample that was sequenced in a study of T-cell reconstitution after alpha-beta-depleted transplantation in children. A TCRbeta library incorporating unique molecular identifiers was prepared. MiXCR, run by TCRdb on the PCR reads, gives a single entry per CDR3 protein. The table has hundreds of thousands of distinct CDR3 sequences, 13% seen once. Sequencing was performed on PBMCs, mostly from graft donor cells, taken 360 days after TCRalphabeta/CD19-depleted stem cell transplant. The receptors here all came from a male patient between 10 and 17 years old who had a stem cell transplant for acute myeloid leukemia, so the T cells may come from the graft donor.

Ten or more counts support this clonotype. The chain carries TRBV6-4 and TRBJ2-6; D ambiguous. CDR1 and CDR2 (germline): MRHNA, SNTAGT. The CDR3 is 14 amino acids. Deletions cut 2 bases from V and 16 bases from J, with 18 bases between. The CDR3 sequence: CASSDPARSLLLTF. The CDR3, as DNA: TGTGCCAGCAGTGACCCGGCCCGTTCTCTACTACTGACTTTC.

This clonotype was counted only a few times. The V call is TRBV5-1, the J call TRBJ2-5, with 11 bases fitting TRBD2. This CDR3 region has 17 residues. Unmatched junction bases numbered 7, after V lost 0 bases and J lost 3 bases. Germline CDR1 reads SGHRS; CDR2 reads YFSETQ. The CDR3 DNA reads as TGCGCCAGCAGCTTGGCCTTACTAGCGGGAGTCAAAGAGACCCAGTACTTC. Translating it yields CASSLALLAGVKETQYF.

The genes are TRBV29-1 and TRBJ2-2; TRBD1 matches at 8 bases. The CDR3 extends over 13 amino acids. Germline V gives CDR1 SQVTM, CDR2 ANQGSEA. After removal of 5 bases from V and 5 bases from J, the junction contained 4 bases not matched to a gene. The CDR3 sequence: CSVRTGFTGELFF. The CDR3, as DNA: TGCAGCGTTAGGACAGGGTTTACCGGGGAGCTGTTTTTT.

A few counts support this clonotype. This chain connects TRBV9 to TRBJ2-5; tentatively, D is TRBD2 (6 bases). The germline V and J ends were trimmed by 0 bases and 1 base, with 10 bases remaining between them. The CDR3 is made up of 15 amino acids. Germline CDR1 reads SGDLS; CDR2 reads YYNGEE. The CDR3 region has the DNA TGTGCCAGCAGCGTAGGAAGCGGGCCCCAAGAGACCCAGTACTTC. Amino acid sequence: CASSVGSGPQETQYF.

This clonotype was recorded many times. The genes are TRBV5-1 and TRBJ2-5, with a possible D match to TRBD1 (6 bases). Per the germline V gene, CDR1 is SGHRS and CDR2 is YFSETQ. This CDR3 is built from 14 residues. Trimming shortened V by 0 bases and J by 4 bases, and 10 bases separated the two germline ends. CDR3: CASSLEQGRETQYF. For the CDR3, the DNA is TGCGCCAGCAGCTTGGAACAGGGCCGAGAGACCCAGTACTTC.

The chain joins TRBV6-1 to TRBJ2-1; perhaps TRBD2 as D (5 bases). The CDR3 length is 14 residues. The V and J ends lost 3 bases and 4 bases respectively, with 10 bases between them. The germline V gene has CDR1 MNHNS and CDR2 SASEGT. For the CDR3, the DNA is TGTGCCAGCAGTGACCCCGACTATTACAATGAGCAGTTCTTC. Translating gives CASSDPDYYNEQFF.

J is TRBJ2-3 and V is TRBV20-1, with D tentatively TRBD1 (6 bases). V lost 4 bases, J lost 3 bases, and 20 bases lay in between. The CDR3 has 16 amino acids. CDR1 is DFQATT, CDR2 SNEGSKA, per germline (reference sequence). CDR3 region: CSAKRNRAVTTDTQYF. The CDR3 coding sequence is TGCAGTGCTAAACGGAACAGGGCGGTGACGACAGATACGCAGTATTTT.

This clonotype was counted at least ten times. The V call is TRBV7-3, the J call TRBJ2-3; D gene unclear. V lost 3 bases, J lost 1 base, and 5 bases lay in between. The length of the CDR3 is 13 residues. Germline V gives CDR1 SGHTA, CDR2 FQGTGA. The CDR3 coding sequence is TGTGCCAGCAGCTTCCCAGGCACAGATACGCAGTATTTT. Protein product: CASSFPGTDTQYF.

The table lists this clonotype with many counts. The genes are TRBV28 and TRBJ2-3; D is undetermined. The CDR3 has 14 residues. In germline, CDR1 is MDHEN, CDR2 SYDVKM. Trimming left V 5 bases short and J 1 base short, with 10 bases between. CDR3 loop: CASSQRTGTDTQYF. As DNA, the CDR3 is TGTGCCAGCAGTCAGAGGACGGGCACAGATACGCAGTATTTT.

This clonotype turned up a few times. The chain carries TRBV29-1 and TRBJ1-1, with 9 bases aligning to TRBD1. Germline CDR1 reads SQVTM; CDR2 reads ANQGSEA. The CDR3 is 13 amino acids. V was pared by 3 bases and J by 10 bases, with 9 bases of the junction left unmatched. The CDR3 spells CSVERGQGSGAFF. CDR3 coding DNA: TGCAGCGTTGAGAGGGGACAGGGTTCTGGAGCTTTCTTT.